This TCR beta chain emerged from a study of identical twins. MiXCR, applied by TCRdb to the 5' RACE reads, yields one record per CDR3 protein. Found here are more than 600,000 distinct CDR3 sequences, 15% to 20% of them singletons; the top ten hold around 12%. CDR3 size: 14 residues. The ends lost 5 bases at V and 2 bases at J; junction bases unmatched: 5. The germline CDR1 and CDR2 sequences are DFQATT and SNEGSKA (reference sequence). This clonotype was found a few times. The sample also formed part of further work on T cells expressing NK-cell markers. That publication notes: Certain NKG2C+ T cell clones were expanded, and their HCMV specificity remained unclear.

The TCR originated in a woman aged 18-29 years in good health. This chain uses TRBV20-1 with TRBJ2-1; 8 bases map to TRBD2. The sequencing input was PBMCs. The CDR3 coding sequence is TGCAGTGCTTACAGCGGGAGAACCTACAATGAGCAGTTCTTC. This gives the protein CSAYSGRTYNEQFF.